Listed below are T cell receptor beta chains from one sample, sequenced in a study of T cells expressing NK-cell markers. TCRdb reprocessed the 5' RACE reads; each CDR3 protein has one entry and no DNA is given. The sample shows about 260,000 distinct CDR3 sequences, and 0.39% sits with its ten largest clones. The specimen sequenced was blood T cells: a sorted CD56 or NKG2C T cell subset, CD4+ or CD8+ T cells, or bulk PBMC T cells (not recorded which). Source of these receptors: a man between 18 and 29 years old in good health. Both conserved end residues are part of each CDR3.

>TRBV7-3|TRBJ2-2
CASSHRTSGNTGELFF
>TRBV12-3/TRBV12-4|TRBJ1-6
CASSAGRTNSPLHF
>TRBV4-3|TRBJ2-7
CASSFYRAGSYEQYF
>TRBV4-1|TRBJ1-2
CASSQDVGGSTF
>TRBV12-3/TRBV12-4|TRBJ1-4
CATRGGSMGKLYF
>TRBV5-1|TRBJ1-1
CASSLVGLGTTEAFF
>TRBV5-4|TRBJ1-2
CASSTAIARGDGYTF
>TRBV5-6|TRBJ2-3
CASSLGGRVDTQYF
>TRBV29-1|TRBJ2-7
CSALGGTNYEQYF
>TRBV12-3/TRBV12-4|TRBJ2-3
CASSFLGGRTDTQYF
>TRBV28|TRBJ2-1
CASSSPGLAGGNEQFF
>TRBV5-1|TRBJ1-1
CASSLGAVGNTEAFF
>TRBV20-1|TRBJ2-1
CSARETSGRAREQFF
>TRBV9|TRBJ1-1
CASSVVAANTEAFF
>TRBV12-5|TRBJ2-1
CASGSFSGEQFF
>TRBV5-1|TRBJ2-1
CASSLAGMNEQFF
>TRBV27|TRBJ2-2
CASSSTPSSGRATGELFF
>TRBV9|TRBJ2-2
CASSLDGRPPGELFF
>TRBV7-3|TRBJ2-1
CASSPPGLEYNEQFF
>TRBV5-4|TRBJ2-3
CASNERGRGTQYF
>TRBV24-1|TRBJ2-2
CATSGGDRDVGELFF
>TRBV5-1|TRBJ2-3
CASRQGASADTQYF
>TRBV24-1|TRBJ2-1
CATSWTGYEQFF
>TRBV6-5|TRBJ2-5
CASSYALYQETQYF
>TRBV12-3/TRBV12-4|TRBJ2-3
CASSSLRHTQYF
>TRBV7-2|TRBJ2-7
CASSSPPGLGLGEQYF
>TRBV27|TRBJ1-1
CASSLSPGTGWAFF
>TRBV7-2|TRBJ2-3
CASSWGLARTDTQYF
>TRBV4-2|TRBJ1-1
CASSHGLGEAFF
>TRBV6-2/TRBV6-3|TRBJ1-5
CASSYSTPGPGSPSNQPQHF
>TRBV12-3/TRBV12-4|TRBJ2-5
CASSPPGTSQETQYF
>TRBV5-6|TRBJ2-1
CASSSRIIRTSYEQFF
>TRBV6-1|TRBJ2-5
CASERGGTGQETQYF
>TRBV4-2|TRBJ2-3
CASSQLADRGQEDTQYF
>TRBV6-1|TRBJ1-5
CASSTSGTVGNQPQHF
>TRBV6-1|TRBJ1-2
CASSQTPLANYGYTF
>TRBV7-2|TRBJ1-1
CASKDRVTEAFF
>TRBV11-3|TRBJ2-2
CASSLVGSGNTGELFF
>TRBV7-8|TRBJ2-1
CASSLVLAAQGEQFF
>TRBV19|TRBJ2-5
CASSTTGVTETQYF
>TRBV20-1|TRBJ2-2
CSTGLAGTANTGELFF
>TRBV6-6|TRBJ2-1
CASSPRAGNEQFF
>TRBV27|TRBJ2-1
CASTRPGGYNEQFF
>TRBV9|TRBJ1-2
CASSLFPTGEDYGYTF
>TRBV7-8|TRBJ1-1
CATRMRLDTEAFF
>TRBV28|TRBJ2-2
CASTKGGNTGELFF
>TRBV29-1|TRBJ2-3
CSVGGQPYTDTQYF
>TRBV28|TRBJ1-6
CASLAHLGNSPLHF
>TRBV12-3/TRBV12-4|TRBJ1-6
CASSLVTDNSPLHF
>TRBV19|TRBJ2-2
CASSISGTVNTGELFF
>TRBV12-3/TRBV12-4|TRBJ1-3
CASSPDRAGNTIYF
>TRBV12-3/TRBV12-4|TRBJ2-7
CASSRIFSGRTNSYEQYF
>TRBV12-3/TRBV12-4|TRBJ2-5
CASTPTGQGQTQYF
>TRBV21-1|TRBJ2-6
CASSRAGHSGANVLTF
>TRBV11-1|TRBJ1-2
CASSAFDGTYGYTF
>TRBV20-1|TRBJ1-2
CSAPWRDSYGYTF
>TRBV7-3|TRBJ2-7
CASSLLGASYEQYF
>TRBV29-1|TRBJ1-5
CSASGEREPQHF
>TRBV5-4|TRBJ2-3
CASSLVLADTSTDTQYF